The 23 T cell receptor beta chains below all came from one sample that was sequenced in a study of cytomegalovirus exposure and HLA in healthy donors. Profiled with immunoSEQ multiplex PCR; TCRdb holds only in-frame clones, not every one. The data show 180,000 or so clones, about 89% seen once. The sequenced material came from PBMCs. These receptor sequences come from a man in his thirties or forties in good health and CMV-seropositive.

This sequence joins TRBV4-1 and TRBJ2-7; D gene unclear. V lost 0 bases and J lost 3, with 9 bases in between. The CDR3 has 14 amino acids. The germline V gene encodes CDR1 MGHRA and CDR2 YSYEKL. CDR3: CASSQEGRHYEQYF. In DNA form, the CDR3 reads TGCGCCAGCAGCCAAGAAGGCAGGCACTACGAGCAGTACTTC.

The chain employs TRBV6-5 and TRBJ1-2; perhaps TRBD1 as D (5 bases). V dropped 7 bases and J dropped 6 bases, with 21 bases sitting between them. The CDR3 length is 15 residues. Germline V CDR1 and CDR2: MNHEY, SVGAGI. The CDR3 DNA reads TGTGCCAGCAACCCAACAGGCACTGGGGTGGATGGCTACACCTTC. The encoded protein is CASNPTGTGVDGYTF.

This clone was seen a single time. The V and J genes are TRBV2 and TRBJ2-5; weak D call: TRBD2 (6 bases). Between the trimmed V and J ends, which lost 2 bases and 0 bases, there was a span of 10 bases. The germline V gene encodes CDR1 SNHLY and CDR2 FYNNEI. This CDR3 is 15 amino acids long. As DNA, the CDR3 is TGTGCCAGCAGTGAACAGGCTAGCGACCAAGAGACCCAGTACTTC. It is translated as CASSEQASDQETQYF.

This clone was counted a single time. This CDR3 is CASSLGRHPVAELFF. DNA for the CDR3: TGTGCCAGCAGCTTGGGCCGACACCCCGTCGCGGAGCTGTTTTTT. This chain links TRBV7-9 with TRBJ2-2; D remains ambiguous. This CDR3 is built from 15 residues. V shed 3 bases and J shed 10 bases, with 18 bases lying between them. The germline CDR1 and CDR2 sequences are SEHNR and FQNEAQ (reference sequence).

This clone has a handful of counts. CDR3 loop: CASSPGRVDQPQHF. In DNA, the CDR3 is TGTGCCAGCTCACCAGGCAGGGTGGATCAGCCCCAGCATTTT. This chain uses TRBV18 with TRBJ1-5; a weak D match, TRBD1 (5 bases). The germline gives CDR1 KGHSH, CDR2 LQKENI. V shed 2 bases and J shed 5 bases, with 10 bases lying between them. CDR3 size: 14 residues.

The V call is TRBV9, the J call TRBJ2-7; no definite D call. V lost 6 bases to trimming and J lost 2 bases, with 12 bases between them. Looked up from germline, CDR1 is SGDLS and CDR2 is YYNGEE. This CDR3 has 13 amino acids. CDR3 sequence (DNA): TGTGCCAGCAAAAAAGGTCGGGCCTACGAGCAGTACTTC. Amino acids: CASKKGRAYEQYF. The variable domain in full, with the rest retrieved from reference TRBV9 and TRBJ2-7, is DSGVTQTPKHLITATGQRVTLRCSPRSGDLSVYWYQQSLDQGLQFLIQYYNGEERAKGNILERFSAQQFPDLHSELNLSSLELGDSALYFCASKKGRAYEQYFGPGTRLTVT.

The V gene is TRBV29-1, the J gene TRBJ2-1; 14 bases line up with TRBD2. The germline CDR1 and CDR2 sequences are SQVTM and ANQGSEA. The V segment lost 4 bases and the J segment 0 bases; nucleotides outside the gene matches: 5. The CDR3 covers 17 residues. The CDR3 DNA reads as TGCAGCGTTGTCGGGACTAGCGGGAGAAGCTCCTACAATGAGCAGTTCTTC. This translates into CSVVGTSGRSSYNEQFF.

The genes are TRBV4-1 and TRBJ1-3; D possibly corresponds to TRBD1 (6 bases). Germline V gene lookup returns CDR1 MGHRA and CDR2 YSYEKL. The CDR3 has 16 amino acids. V gave up 2 bases and J gave up 2 bases, with 13 bases separating them. The CDR3 bases are TGCGCCAGCAGCCAATTCCAGGGGTCGGCTGGAAACACCATATATTTT. This codes for CASSQFQGSAGNTIYF.

The chain links TRBV7-3 to TRBJ2-7; possible D gene TRBD1, 6 bases. CDR1 is SGHTA and CDR2 is FQGTGA in the germline V gene. This CDR3 has 14 amino acids. Trimming left V 0 bases short and J 8 bases short, with 14 bases between. The CDR3 DNA reads as TGTGCCAGCAGCTTAACCCCAGGGGTGGGAAAGCAGTACTTC. Its protein is CASSLTPGVGKQYF.

This rearrangement joins TRBV27 to TRBJ2-3; 7 bases are shared with TRBD1. Germline CDR1 reads MNHEY; CDR2 reads SMNVEV (reference sequence). The CDR3 loop spans 14 amino acids. With V trimmed by 4 bases and J by 1 base, 2 bases remained unmatched. The CDR3 sequence is CASSSTGRTDTQYF. The CDR3, as DNA: TGTGCCAGCAGTTCGACAGGGCGCACAGATACGCAGTATTTT.

The CDR3 coding sequence is TGTGCCAGCAGCTTAGCGACAACTTCCTCCTACAATGAGCAGTTCTTC. Protein: CASSLATTSSYNEQFF. V gene TRBV7-6 combines with J gene TRBJ2-1, with D hard to call. V was shortened by 0 bases and J by 0 bases, with 9 bases between the two germline ends. Germline CDR1 SGHVS, CDR2 FNYEAQ. The length of the CDR3 is 16 residues.

The rearrangement links TRBV30 to TRBJ1-5; D unresolved. Looked up from germline, CDR1 is GTSNPN and CDR2 is SVGIG (reference sequence). The ends were cut back, 4 bases at V and 7 bases at J, with 11 bases in the middle. There are 12 residues in the CDR3. The CDR3 reads CAWMGEAQPQHF. CDR3 nucleotide sequence: TGTGCCTGGATGGGTGAGGCGCAGCCCCAGCATTTT.

The gene calls are TRBV28 and TRBJ2-3, with no clear D. The CDR3 totals 11 residues. CDR1 is MDHEN and CDR2 is SYDVKM in the germline V gene. Trimming removed 2 bases from V and 7 bases from J, with 4 bases in between. The CDR3 nucleotides are TGTGCCAGCAGTTTAGAGAATACGCAGTATTTT. It translates to CASSLENTQYF.

The chain has TRBV18 and TRBJ1-1; D might be TRBD1 (6 bases). CDR3 size: 13 residues. Trimming pared 1 base from V and 12 bases from J, leaving 15 bases between. Germline V gene lookup returns CDR1 KGHSH and CDR2 LQKENI. CDR3 sequence: CASSPQGFTGTFF. CDR3 DNA sequence: TGTGCCAGCTCACCACAGGGTTTCACAGGGACTTTCTTT. The full variable domain, its missing parts supplied by reference TRBV18 and TRBJ1-1, is NAGVMQNPRHLVRRRGQEARLRCSPMKGHSHVYWYRQLPEEGLKFMVYLQKENIIDESGMPKERFSAEFPKEGPSILRIQQVVRGDSAAYFCASSPQGFTGTFFGQGTRLTVV.

This rearrangement joins TRBV2 to TRBJ2-3; no definite D call. Per germline, CDR1 SNHLY and CDR2 FYNNEI. The germline V and J ends were trimmed by 6 bases and 2 bases, with 18 bases remaining between them. The CDR3 contains 16 residues. The CDR3 sequence is CASRATTLLFTDTQYF. The DNA of the CDR3 is TGTGCCAGCAGGGCTACAACCCTACTATTCACAGATACGCAGTATTTT. The whole variable domain, filled in from reference TRBV2 and TRBJ2-3, reads EPEVTQTPSHQVTQMGQEVILRCVPISNHLYFYWYRQILGQKVEFLVSFYNNEISEKSEIFDDQFSVERPDGSNFTLKIRSTKLEDSAMYFCASRATTLLFTDTQYFGPGTRLTVL.

This sequence joins TRBV19 and TRBJ2-7, with TRBD1 identical over 9 bases. Germline V lookup: CDR1 LNHDA, CDR2 SQIVND (reference sequence). The CDR3 consists of 15 residues. V lost 4 bases, J lost 2 bases, and 6 bases stayed unmatched. The CDR3 DNA reads as TGTGCCAGTAGTAATCCGGGACAGGGCCCCTACGAGCAGTACTTC. Translated: CASSNPGQGPYEQYF.

This chain joins TRBV10-2 and TRBJ1-2, with D maybe TRBD1 (5 bases). Germline CDR1 and CDR2: WSHSY and SAAADI. The V and J ends lost 0 bases and 5 bases respectively, with 10 bases between them. CDR3 length equals 14 residues. The CDR3: CASSESAGRYGYTF. Here the CDR3 DNA reads TGCGCCAGCAGTGAGTCTGCAGGGAGATATGGCTACACCTTC.

The chain joins TRBV5-1 to TRBJ1-2; D not certain. CDR1 is SGHRS, CDR2 YFSETQ, per germline. The CDR3 consists of 14 residues. V lost 4 bases and J 0 bases, leaving 10 bases between the germline ends. CDR3 nucleotides: TGCGCCAGCAGCCGGACGGATGCTAACTATGGCTACACCTTC. Its translation is CASSRTDANYGYTF. Supplemented by reference TRBV5-1 and TRBJ1-2, the full variable domain reads KAGVTQTPRYLIKTRGQQVTLSCSPISGHRSVSWYQQTPGQGLQFLFEYFSETQRNKGNFPGRFSGRQFSNSRSEMNVSTLELGDSALYLCASSRTDANYGYTFGSGTRLTVV.

The chain links TRBV19 to TRBJ2-1, with D hard to call. Germline CDR1 is LNHDA and CDR2 is SQIVND (reference sequence). The V end lost 5 bases, the J end lost 5 bases, and 13 bases lay between the germline ends. The CDR3 extends over 14 amino acids. This chain's CDR3 is CASSPLQRDNEQFF. The CDR3 coding sequence is TGTGCCAGTAGTCCCTTGCAGCGAGACAATGAGCAGTTCTTC. Combining the CDR3 with reference TRBV19 and TRBJ2-1 gives the whole variable domain DGGITQSPKYLFRKEGQNVTLSCEQNLNHDAMYWYRQDPGQGLRLIYYSQIVNDFQKGDIAEGYSVSREKKESFPLTVTSAQKNPTAFYLCASSPLQRDNEQFFGPGTRLTVL.

The gene calls are TRBV9 and TRBJ2-5; no firm D call. Germline lookup yields CDR1 SGDLS and CDR2 YYNGEE. V was cut by 0 bases and J by 4 bases, with 10 bases left in between. The CDR3 contains 14 residues. The DNA of the CDR3 is TGTGCCAGCAGCGTAGGAACAGTGGGAGAGACCCAGTACTTC. Amino acid sequence: CASSVGTVGETQYF.

The chain carries TRBV15 and TRBJ2-7; 8 bases map to TRBD1. CDR3 length: 15 amino acids. Germline trimming cut 1 base from V and 2 bases from J; bases unmatched to any gene: 4. In germline, CDR1 is LNHNV, CDR2 YYDKDF (reference sequence). In DNA, the CDR3 is TGTGCCACCAGCAGAGGGACAGGGCGAACCTACGAGCAGTACTTC. Residues: CATSRGTGRTYEQYF.

The chain uses TRBV29-1 and TRBJ2-5; TRBD2 matches at 7 bases. This CDR3 region has 13 residues. CDR1 and CDR2 from the germline V gene are SQVTM and ANQGSEA. Trimming removed 7 bases from V and 5 bases from J; junction bases left unmatched: 10. DNA for the CDR3: TGCAGCGACTGGGGGGGTAAATCGGAGACCCAGTACTTC. As protein: CSDWGGKSETQYF. Based on the CDR3 plus reference TRBV29-1 and TRBJ2-5, the full variable domain is SAVISQKPSRDICQRGTSLTIQCQVDSQVTMMFWYRQQPGQSLTLIATANQGSEATYESGFVIDKFPISRPNLTFSTLTVSNMSPEDSSIYLCSDWGGKSETQYFGPGTRLLVL.

This chain joins TRBV28 and TRBJ1-4, with unresolved D. This CDR3 comprises 14 residues. Germline CDR1 MDHEN, CDR2 SYDVKM. The V and J ends lost 6 bases and 4 bases respectively, with 12 bases between them. The CDR3 DNA follows: TGTGCCAGCAGCAGCGGCGGAGATAATGAAAAACTGTTTTTT. It codes for CASSSGGDNEKLFF. The variable domain in full, completed from reference TRBV28 and TRBJ1-4, reads DVKVTQSSRYLVKRTGEKVFLECVQDMDHENMFWYRQDPGLGLRLIYFSYDVKMKEKGDIPEGYSVSREKKERFSLILESASTNQTSMYLCASSSGGDNEKLFFGSGTQLSVL.